The clone carrying this T cell receptor beta chain occurred a few times. Its specificity is not known. Trimming cost V 0 bases and J 4 bases; bases outside gene matches: 5. CDR1 DFQATT and CDR2 SNEGSKA come from the germline V gene (reference sequence). This CDR3 contains 15 residues. Construction of TCR beta libraries relied on iRepertoire HTBI primers and on Arm-PCR targeting CDR3 regions. TCRdb recomputed calls from the multiplex PCR reads with MiXCR, one row per CDR3 protein. The table shows almost 450,000 distinct CDR3 sequences, with roughly 15% occurring only once. These data are taken from a study of regulatory T cells in long-lasting Graves disease. As for the study in general: Graves' cases, newly diagnosed, had used antithyroid drugs under 3 months.

Study conclusions and caveats: Persistent disease preferred TRBV28, TRBJ1-2 and TRBJ2-5; new disease, TRBV20-1 and TRBJ2-1.

Time point here: newly diagnosed GD, antithyroid drugs for less than 3 months. With RNA extracted from PBMCs as input, the TCR library was made. It was an endocrinology department in Xi'an, China, that provided the patients. This same sample was also taken into another study, of T cells in Graves' hyperthyroidism and ophthalmopathy. From that second work: HTBI primers drove first-round RT-PCR of the TCR CDR3.

Material: peripheral blood mononuclear cells (PBMCs), obtained at new diagnosis, from a patient treated with antithyroid drugs. This TCR was sampled from a woman between 25 and 40 years old with Graves disease. The chain recombines TRBV20-1 with TRBJ1-4; TRBD1 aligns across 7 bases. In nucleotides, the CDR3 is TGCAGTGCTAGAGATTCGACAGGGTTTAATGAAAAACTGTTTTTT. It yields the protein CSARDSTGFNEKLFF.